This T cell receptor (beta chain) was captured in a study of response to subunit inactivated influenza vaccine. On this clonotype: The antigen remains undetermined.

This CDR3 has 15 amino acids. In germline, CDR1 is LNHNV, CDR2 YYDKDF (reference sequence). After removal of 2 bases from V and 5 bases from J, the junction contained 2 bases not matched to a gene. Regarding the study as a whole: Each seasonal influenza vaccination, the authors suggested, recruits few new T cells.

Via MiXCR, TCRdb re-called the RT-PCR reads, giving one row per CDR3 protein. The sample includes a few hundred thousand distinct CDR3 sequences, roughly an eighth seen only once; the top ten take 7.8%. The specimen was non-naive T cells sorted from PBMCs, collected 14 to 15 days before vaccination. This chain joins TRBV15 and TRBJ2-2, with 10 bases identical to TRBD2. The sequence was collected from a man in his forties or fifties who received an inactivated influenza vaccine. The CDR3 loop is CATSRSLAGTGELFF. The CDR3 nucleotides read TGTGCCACCAGCAGATCACTAGCGGGGACCGGGGAGCTGTTTTTT. Full variable domain (missing parts from reference TRBV15 and TRBJ2-2): DAMVIQNPRYQVTQFGKPVTLSCSQTLNHNVMYWYQQKSSQAPKLLFHYYDKDFNNEADTPDNFQSRRPNTSFCFLDIRSPGLGDTAMYLCATSRSLAGTGELFFGEGSRLTVL.